A single TCR beta chain is shown here with its context. This specimen belongs to a study of blood T cells in healthy people across ages. The CDR3 extends over 16 amino acids. Looked up from germline, CDR1 is SGHKS and CDR2 is YYEKEE (reference sequence). The V and J ends lost 0 bases and 5 bases, in that order; junction bases with no gene match: 5. Then a second PCR, running about 7 to 11 cycles, was carried out with a sample-barcoded 5' primer and a J-beta primer mix. TCRdb recomputed calls from the 5' RACE reads with MiXCR, one row per CDR3 protein. Altogether approximately 1.5 million distinct CDR3 sequences are present, around 40% being singletons, with the ten largest covering approximately 4.1%.

This receptor was obtained from a woman aged 18 to 35 in good health. The chain couples TRBV5-5 to TRBJ1-6; 7 bases align to TRBD1. Sequencing input: blood. CDR3 nucleotides: TGTGCCAGCAGCTTGGCGGCAGGGGGGAATAATTCACCCCTCCACTTT. This codes for CASSLAAGGNNSPLHF.